These 9 T cell receptor beta chains originate from one sample sequenced in a study of cytomegalovirus exposure and HLA in healthy donors. The PCR contained 60 Vbeta and 13 Jbeta primers. Only in-frame clones appear in the TCRdb table, and some are missing; sequencing was by immunoSEQ multiplex PCR. The profile shows some 180,000 clones, roughly 82% of them singletons. What was sequenced was PBMCs. The receptor source for this set is a man between 35 and 55 years old in good health and CMV-seronegative.

This clone was detected only a few times. V and J are TRBV5-8 and TRBJ2-1; 7 positions agree with TRBD1. Per the germline V gene, CDR1 is SGHTS and CDR2 is YDEGEE. V lost 7 bases and J lost 0; bases outside the gene matches: 1. The CDR3 length is 13 residues. The CDR3 here is CASGQASYNEQFF. CDR3 nucleotide sequence: TGTGCCAGCGGACAGGCCTCCTACAATGAGCAGTTCTTC.

V is TRBV25-1 and J is TRBJ1-3; a possible D gene is TRBD1 (6 bases). In germline, CDR1 is MGHDK, CDR2 SYGVNS. The CDR3 spans 14 residues. V gave up 3 bases and J gave up 3 bases, with 9 bases separating them. For the CDR3, the DNA is TGTGCCAGCAGTGATTCCAGGGGTGGAAACACCATATATTTT. Amino acids: CASSDSRGGNTIYF.

V usage is TRBV7-2 and J usage is TRBJ1-1; D is perhaps TRBD1 (6 bases). Per the germline V gene, CDR1 is SGHTA and CDR2 is FQGNSA. The CDR3 is 16 amino acids. The V end was cut by 6 bases, the J end by 0 bases, with 17 bases between. CDR3 in amino acids: CASSPYGQLMNTEAFF. DNA of the CDR3: TGTGCCAGCAGTCCCTACGGACAGCTCATGAACACTGAAGCTTTCTTT.

This rearrangement joins TRBV2 to TRBJ2-1; 14 bases fit TRBD2. The CDR3 sequence is 14 residues long. J was trimmed by 8 bases and V by 6 bases; bases with no gene match: 3. Germline CDR1 reads SNHLY; CDR2 reads FYNNEI. The CDR3 region is CASRGLAGVDEQFF. CDR3 DNA: TGTGCCAGCAGGGGACTAGCGGGAGTCGATGAGCAGTTCTTC.

The J gene is TRBJ2-7, the V gene TRBV11-2, with 7 bases matching TRBD2. Germline loops: CDR1 SGHAT, CDR2 FQNNGV. This CDR3 is built from 15 residues. V lost 4 bases, J lost 4 bases, and 10 bases stayed unmatched. CDR3 region: CASSSAPGTTYEQYF. The CDR3, as DNA: TGTGCCAGCAGCTCTGCCCCCGGGACTACATACGAGCAGTACTTC.

The genes are TRBV18 and TRBJ2-2; D might be TRBD2 (6 bases). The CDR3 has 15 residues. V was pared by 1 base and J by 6 bases, with 12 bases between. From germline, CDR1 is KGHSH and CDR2 LQKENI. The CDR3 bases are TGTGCCAGCTCACCACGGGGGGAAACGTCCGGGGAGCTGTTTTTT. Protein product: CASSPRGETSGELFF.

The chain has TRBV19 and TRBJ1-1; the D gene is possibly TRBD1 (5 bases). The germline V gene encodes CDR1 LNHDA and CDR2 SQIVND (reference sequence). V was cut by 4 bases and J by 2 bases, with 8 bases left in between. The CDR3 runs 13 residues. The chain's CDR3 is CASSTTGNTEAFF. The CDR3 region has the DNA TGTGCCAGTAGTACTACAGGTAACACTGAAGCTTTCTTT.

This rearrangement joins TRBV7-8 to TRBJ2-7, with TRBD1 matching over 7 bases. V shed 9 bases and J 2 bases; nucleotides not matched to a gene: 10. Germline V gene data show CDR1 as SGHVS and CDR2 as FQNEAQ. This CDR3 comprises 14 residues. As DNA, the CDR3 is TGTGCCAGTAAGTCCGGGACAGAGGCCTACGAGCAGTACTTC. Translated: CASKSGTEAYEQYF. The complete variable domain, with remaining parts taken from reference TRBV7-8 and TRBJ2-7, reads GAGVSQSPRYKVAKRGQDVALRCDPISGHVSLFWYQQALGQGPEFLTYFQNEAQLDKSGLPSDRFFAERPEGSVSTLKIQRTQQEDSAVYLCASKSGTEAYEQYFGPGTRLTVT.

Details on this clone: Other DNA sequences within the sample encode an identical CDR3. J is TRBJ2-3 and V is TRBV7-3; maybe TRBD2 (5 bases). The CDR3 extends over 13 amino acids. The V gene's germline CDR1 is SGHTA and CDR2 FQGTGA. V was trimmed by 2 bases and J by 3 bases, leaving 6 bases between them. CDR3 loop: CASSLSGTDTQYF. CDR3 in DNA: TGTGCCAGCAGCTTATCGGGGACAGATACGCAGTATTTT.